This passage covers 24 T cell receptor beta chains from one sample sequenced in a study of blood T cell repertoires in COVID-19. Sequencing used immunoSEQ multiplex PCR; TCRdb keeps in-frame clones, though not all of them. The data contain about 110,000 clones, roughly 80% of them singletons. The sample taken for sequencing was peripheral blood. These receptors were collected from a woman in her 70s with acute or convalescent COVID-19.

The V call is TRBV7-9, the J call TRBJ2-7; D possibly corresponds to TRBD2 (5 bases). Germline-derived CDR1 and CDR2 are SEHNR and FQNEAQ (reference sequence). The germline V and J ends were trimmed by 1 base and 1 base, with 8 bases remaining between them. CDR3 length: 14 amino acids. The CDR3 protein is CASSLEAGSYEQYF. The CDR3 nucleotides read TGTGCCAGCAGCTTAGAGGCGGGTTCCTACGAGCAGTACTTC.

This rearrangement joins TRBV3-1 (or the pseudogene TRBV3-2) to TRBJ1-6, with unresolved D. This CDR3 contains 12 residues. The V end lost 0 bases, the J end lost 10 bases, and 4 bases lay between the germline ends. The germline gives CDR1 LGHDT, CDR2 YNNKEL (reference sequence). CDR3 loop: CASSQEGSPLHF. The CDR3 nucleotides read TGTGCCAGCAGCCAAGAGGGCTCACCCCTCCACTTT.

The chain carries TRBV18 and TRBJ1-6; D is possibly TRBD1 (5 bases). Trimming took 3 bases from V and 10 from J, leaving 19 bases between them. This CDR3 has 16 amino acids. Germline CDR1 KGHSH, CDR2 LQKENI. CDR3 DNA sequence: TGTGCCAGCTCACCTTTCGTGGCCAGGGTCGGCTCACCCCTCCACTTT. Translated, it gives CASSPFVARVGSPLHF.

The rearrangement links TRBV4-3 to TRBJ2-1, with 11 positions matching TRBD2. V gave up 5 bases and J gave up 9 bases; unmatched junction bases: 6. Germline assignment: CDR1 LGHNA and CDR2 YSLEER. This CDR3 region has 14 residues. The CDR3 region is CASSIAGGLGEQFF. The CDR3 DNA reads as TGCGCCAGCAGCATAGCGGGGGGGCTCGGTGAGCAGTTCTTC.

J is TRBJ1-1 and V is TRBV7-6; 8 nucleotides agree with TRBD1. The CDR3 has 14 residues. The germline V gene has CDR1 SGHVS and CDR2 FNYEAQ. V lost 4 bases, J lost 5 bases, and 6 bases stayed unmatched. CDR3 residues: CASSSADRGTEAFF. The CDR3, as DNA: TGTGCCAGCAGCTCAGCAGACAGGGGAACTGAAGCTTTCTTT.

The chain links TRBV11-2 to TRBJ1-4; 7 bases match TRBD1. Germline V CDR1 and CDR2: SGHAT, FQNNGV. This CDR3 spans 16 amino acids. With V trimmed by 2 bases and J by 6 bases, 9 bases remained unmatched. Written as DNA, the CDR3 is TGTGCCAGCAGCTTAACCGCAGGGGGTTATGATGAAAAACTGTTTTTT. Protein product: CASSLTAGGYDEKLFF.

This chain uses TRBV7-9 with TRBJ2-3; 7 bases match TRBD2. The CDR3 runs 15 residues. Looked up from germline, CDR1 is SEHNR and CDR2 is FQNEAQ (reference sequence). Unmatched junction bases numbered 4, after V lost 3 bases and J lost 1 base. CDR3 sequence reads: CASSFERGGTDTQYF. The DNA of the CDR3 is TGTGCCAGCAGCTTTGAACGGGGGGGCACAGATACGCAGTATTTT.

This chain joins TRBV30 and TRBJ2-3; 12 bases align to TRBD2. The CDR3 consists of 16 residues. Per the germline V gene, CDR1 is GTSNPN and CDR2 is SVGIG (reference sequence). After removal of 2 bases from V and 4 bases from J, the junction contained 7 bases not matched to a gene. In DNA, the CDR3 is TGTGCCTGGAGTAAGGTGCTAGCGGGGGGGCCAGATACGCAGTATTTT. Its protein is CAWSKVLAGGPDTQYF.

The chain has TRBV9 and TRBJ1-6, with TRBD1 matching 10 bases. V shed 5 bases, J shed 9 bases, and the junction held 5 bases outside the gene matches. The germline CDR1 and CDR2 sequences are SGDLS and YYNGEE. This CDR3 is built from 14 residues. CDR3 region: CASSLGQGSSPLHF. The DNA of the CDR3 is TGTGCCAGCAGTCTGGGACAGGGGAGTTCACCCCTCCACTTT.

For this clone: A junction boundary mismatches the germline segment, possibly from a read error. Here the CDR3 reads CASSFGSGDTIYF. The CDR3 coding sequence is TGTGCCAGCAGCTTTGGGTCTGGAGACACCATATATTTT. The V and J genes are TRBV7-9 and TRBJ1-3, with D uncertain. Germline CDR1 is SEHNR and CDR2 is FQNEAQ (reference sequence). The CDR3 covers 13 residues.

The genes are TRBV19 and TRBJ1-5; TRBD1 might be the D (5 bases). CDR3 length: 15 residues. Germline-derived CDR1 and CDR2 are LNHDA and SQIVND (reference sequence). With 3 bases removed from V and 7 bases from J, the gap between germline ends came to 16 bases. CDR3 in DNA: TGTGCCAGTAGTATGGGGTCTGGGGGGAGACAGCCCCAGCATTTT. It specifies CASSMGSGGRQPQHF.

The CDR3: CASSEGQDYNSPLHF. Written as DNA, the CDR3 is TGTGCCAGCAGTGAAGGACAGGACTATAATTCACCCCTCCACTTT. This sequence joins TRBV2 and TRBJ1-6; D perhaps matches TRBD1 (6 bases). This CDR3 has 15 residues. The V gene's germline CDR1 is SNHLY and CDR2 FYNNEI. V was pared by 1 base and J by 3 bases, with 7 bases between.

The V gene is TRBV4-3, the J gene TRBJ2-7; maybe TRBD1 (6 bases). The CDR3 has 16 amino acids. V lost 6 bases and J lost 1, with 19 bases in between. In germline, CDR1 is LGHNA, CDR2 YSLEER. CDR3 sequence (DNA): TGCGCCAGCAGTCCCCATTACAGGGACCGTTCCTACGAGCAGTACTTC. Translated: CASSPHYRDRSYEQYF.

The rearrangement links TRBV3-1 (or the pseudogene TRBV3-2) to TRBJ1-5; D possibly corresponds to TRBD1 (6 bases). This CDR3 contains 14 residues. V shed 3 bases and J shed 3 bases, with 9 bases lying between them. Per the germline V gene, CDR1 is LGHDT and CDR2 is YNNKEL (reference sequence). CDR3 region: CASSQGQANQPQHF. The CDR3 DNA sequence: TGTGCCAGCAGCCAGGGACAAGCCAATCAGCCCCAGCATTTT.

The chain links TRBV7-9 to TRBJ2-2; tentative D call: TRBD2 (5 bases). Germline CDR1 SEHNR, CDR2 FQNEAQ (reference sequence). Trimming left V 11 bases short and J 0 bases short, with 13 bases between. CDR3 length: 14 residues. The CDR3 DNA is TGTGCCTACTCGGGAACGGCGAACACCGGGGAGCTGTTTTTT. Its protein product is CAYSGTANTGELFF.

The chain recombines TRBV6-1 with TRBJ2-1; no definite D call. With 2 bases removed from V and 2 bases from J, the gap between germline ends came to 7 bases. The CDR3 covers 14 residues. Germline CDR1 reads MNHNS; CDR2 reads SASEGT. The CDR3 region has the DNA TGTGCCAGCAGTGAAACTTCCCCCTACAATGAGCAGTTCTTC. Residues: CASSETSPYNEQFF.

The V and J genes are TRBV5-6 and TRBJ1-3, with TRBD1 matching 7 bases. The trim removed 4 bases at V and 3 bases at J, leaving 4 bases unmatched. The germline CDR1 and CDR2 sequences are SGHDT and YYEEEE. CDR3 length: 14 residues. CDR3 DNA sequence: TGTGCCAGCAGCGATGGGGACAGTGGAAACACCATATATTTT. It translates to CASSDGDSGNTIYF.

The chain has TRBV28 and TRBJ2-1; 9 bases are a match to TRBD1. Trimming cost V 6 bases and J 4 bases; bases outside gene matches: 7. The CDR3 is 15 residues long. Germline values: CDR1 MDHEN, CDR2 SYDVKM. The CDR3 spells CASRHRGRGYNEQFF. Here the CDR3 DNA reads TGTGCCAGCAGACACAGGGGGCGCGGGTACAATGAGCAGTTCTTC.

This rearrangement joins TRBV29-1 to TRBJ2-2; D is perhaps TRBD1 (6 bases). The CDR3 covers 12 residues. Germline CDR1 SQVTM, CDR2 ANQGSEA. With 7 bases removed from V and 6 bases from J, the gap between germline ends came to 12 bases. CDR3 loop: CSARGIPGELFF. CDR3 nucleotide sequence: TGCAGCGCCAGGGGAATCCCCGGGGAGCTGTTTTTT.

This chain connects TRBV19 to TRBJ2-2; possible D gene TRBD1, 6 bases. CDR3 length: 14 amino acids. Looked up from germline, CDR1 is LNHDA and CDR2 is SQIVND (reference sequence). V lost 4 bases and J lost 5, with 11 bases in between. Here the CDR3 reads CASSKDSRTGELFF. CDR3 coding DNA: TGTGCCAGTAGTAAGGACAGTAGGACCGGGGAGCTGTTTTTT.

CDR3 region: CASSFVAGAADTQYF. The CDR3 region has the DNA TGTGCCAGCAGCTTTGTAGCGGGAGCTGCAGATACGCAGTATTTT. The chain combines TRBV7-3 with TRBJ2-3, with 9 positions matching TRBD2. V dropped 3 bases and J dropped 4; count of bases not matched to a gene: 5. CDR3 size: 15 residues. The germline V gene encodes CDR1 SGHTA and CDR2 FQGTGA.

Written as DNA, the CDR3 is TGTGCCAGCAGCCGGACAGGGGGCTCAGATACGCAGTATTTT. It codes for CASSRTGGSDTQYF. The J gene is TRBJ2-3, the V gene TRBV27; 11 bases line up with TRBD1. The CDR3 is 14 residues long. The junction had 3 bases not matched to a gene; V was cut back by 6 bases and J by 4 bases. CDR1 is MNHEY, CDR2 SMNVEV, per germline (reference sequence).

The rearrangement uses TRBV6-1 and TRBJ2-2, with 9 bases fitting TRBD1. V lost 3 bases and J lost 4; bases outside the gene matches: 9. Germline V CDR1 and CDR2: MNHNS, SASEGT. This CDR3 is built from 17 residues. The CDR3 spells CASSDFWGQGLTGELFF. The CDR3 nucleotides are TGTGCCAGCAGTGATTTTTGGGGACAGGGCCTCACCGGGGAGCTGTTTTTT.

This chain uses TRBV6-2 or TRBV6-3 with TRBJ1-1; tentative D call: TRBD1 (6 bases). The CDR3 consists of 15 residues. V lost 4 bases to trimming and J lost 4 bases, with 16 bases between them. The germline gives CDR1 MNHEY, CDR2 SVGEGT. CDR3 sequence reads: CASSFLRGRGTEAFF. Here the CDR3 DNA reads TGTGCCAGCAGTTTCCTCAGGGGCCGCGGCACTGAAGCTTTCTTT.